This T cell receptor beta chain was found in a study of T cells of healthy individuals. TCRdb re-called the 5' RACE reads with MiXCR, one entry per CDR3 protein. The table has some 82,000 distinct CDR3 sequences, about 5% seen once. This clonotype occurred many times. The CDR3 totals 13 residues. Germline CDR1 is LNHDA and CDR2 is SQIVND (reference sequence). Trimming took 1 base from V and 4 from J, leaving 7 bases between them. The J gene is TRBJ2-5, the V gene TRBV19; D is uncertain. This clonotype originated in a female donor in good health. In DNA form, the CDR3 reads TGTGCCAGTAGTATAGGGTCGGGAGAGACCCAGTACTTC. Protein: CASSIGSGETQYF.